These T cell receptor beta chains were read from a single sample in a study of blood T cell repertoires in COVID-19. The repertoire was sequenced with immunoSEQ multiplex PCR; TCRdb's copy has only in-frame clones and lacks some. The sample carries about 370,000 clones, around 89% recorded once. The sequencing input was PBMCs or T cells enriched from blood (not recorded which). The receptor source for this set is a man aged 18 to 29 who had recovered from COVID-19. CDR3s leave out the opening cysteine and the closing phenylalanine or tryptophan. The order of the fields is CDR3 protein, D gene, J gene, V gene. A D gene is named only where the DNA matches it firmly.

CDR3 protein: ASSPNSPGGANVLT
D gene: .
J gene: TRBJ2-6
V gene: TRBV18

CDR3 protein: ASSQAKQGPYEQY
D gene: .
J gene: TRBJ2-7
V gene: TRBV23-1

CDR3 protein: SAPGLAGAYNEQF
D gene: TRBD2
J gene: TRBJ2-1
V gene: TRBV29-1

CDR3 protein: ASSQGSGTSTDTQY
D gene: TRBD2
J gene: TRBJ2-3
V gene: TRBV3-1/TRBV3-2

CDR3 protein: SASYRQGNAEAF
D gene: TRBD1
J gene: TRBJ1-1
V gene: TRBV20-1

CDR3 protein: ASSQGGQGYT
D gene: TRBD1
J gene: TRBJ1-2
V gene: TRBV14

CDR3 protein: ASTPRGSNEQF
D gene: .
J gene: TRBJ2-1
V gene: TRBV28

CDR3 protein: SVSTGALLLGF
D gene: TRBD1
J gene: TRBJ1-1
V gene: TRBV29-1

CDR3 protein: ASSLARQGGGYT
D gene: TRBD1
J gene: TRBJ1-2
V gene: TRBV11-2

CDR3 protein: ASSYQGGQF
D gene: .
J gene: TRBJ2-1
V gene: TRBV6-2/TRBV6-3

CDR3 protein: ASSLDQGRRPQH
D gene: .
J gene: TRBJ1-5
V gene: TRBV5-5

CDR3 protein: AISGLAGATDTQY
D gene: TRBD2
J gene: TRBJ2-3
V gene: TRBV10-3

CDR3 protein: ASSWGQGPGGKTEAF
D gene: TRBD1
J gene: TRBJ1-1
V gene: TRBV5-1

CDR3 protein: ASSTAANSYNEQF
D gene: .
J gene: TRBJ2-1
V gene: TRBV19

CDR3 protein: ASSLSTGRGFNEQF
D gene: .
J gene: TRBJ2-1
V gene: TRBV11-1

CDR3 protein: ASSRTGAETQY
D gene: TRBD1
J gene: TRBJ2-5
V gene: TRBV6-5

CDR3 protein: ASRGTRSYEQY
D gene: .
J gene: TRBJ2-7
V gene: TRBV6-5

CDR3 protein: ATGLAGTHEQY
D gene: TRBD2
J gene: TRBJ2-7
V gene: TRBV27

CDR3 protein: ATSSTGLYTDTQY
D gene: .
J gene: TRBJ2-3
V gene: TRBV15

CDR3 protein: ASSKGLAGGFSTDTQY
D gene: TRBD2
J gene: TRBJ2-3
V gene: TRBV7-3

CDR3 protein: ASSLGRPQETQY
D gene: .
J gene: TRBJ2-5
V gene: TRBV28

CDR3 protein: ASSILAGPSYEQY
D gene: TRBD2
J gene: TRBJ2-7
V gene: TRBV7-2

CDR3 protein: ASSPRPRGEQY
D gene: .
J gene: TRBJ2-7
V gene: TRBV12-3/TRBV12-4

CDR3 protein: ASSIQGQNYNEQF
D gene: TRBD1
J gene: TRBJ2-1
V gene: TRBV6-4

CDR3 protein: ASSQGTGRETQY
D gene: TRBD1
J gene: TRBJ2-5
V gene: TRBV4-1

CDR3 protein: ASSLAGTENTGELF
D gene: TRBD1
J gene: TRBJ2-2
V gene: TRBV27

CDR3 protein: ASSEDHSKYSPLH
D gene: .
J gene: TRBJ1-6
V gene: TRBV2

CDR3 protein: ASRPYTGRGELF
D gene: .
J gene: TRBJ2-2
V gene: TRBV19

CDR3 protein: ASTSWERERDTDTQY
D gene: TRBD2
J gene: TRBJ2-3
V gene: TRBV28

CDR3 protein: ASSASQVSSYNEQF
D gene: .
J gene: TRBJ2-1
V gene: TRBV6-4

CDR3 protein: ASRGAGAGNQPQH
D gene: .
J gene: TRBJ1-5
V gene: TRBV28

CDR3 protein: ASSLTGGNGYT
D gene: TRBD1
J gene: TRBJ1-2
V gene: TRBV5-1

CDR3 protein: ASSTKINTGELF
D gene: .
J gene: TRBJ2-2
V gene: TRBV18

CDR3 protein: ASSAGSGTGAHEQY
D gene: TRBD1
J gene: TRBJ2-7
V gene: TRBV5-1

CDR3 protein: ASSPGPQGETQY
D gene: .
J gene: TRBJ2-5
V gene: TRBV6-5

CDR3 protein: ASAGTGIVNEQF
D gene: TRBD1
J gene: TRBJ2-1
V gene: TRBV27

CDR3 protein: ASRQSATNEKLF
D gene: .
J gene: TRBJ1-4
V gene: TRBV2

CDR3 protein: ASSLEFYYNEQF
D gene: .
J gene: TRBJ2-1
V gene: TRBV5-8

CDR3 protein: ASRPAGSNQPQH
D gene: .
J gene: TRBJ1-5
V gene: TRBV28

CDR3 protein: ASSVESRTDTQY
D gene: .
J gene: TRBJ2-3
V gene: TRBV9

CDR3 protein: ASSRERGGDEQF
D gene: TRBD2
J gene: TRBJ2-1
V gene: TRBV5-1

CDR3 protein: ASSGTGTSGNTIY
D gene: .
J gene: TRBJ1-3
V gene: TRBV2

CDR3 protein: ASSRGAGETQY
D gene: .
J gene: TRBJ2-5
V gene: TRBV7-9

CDR3 protein: ASSLGETGAGETQY
D gene: TRBD1
J gene: TRBJ2-5
V gene: TRBV7-9

CDR3 protein: ASSPLGAGGPYEQF
D gene: TRBD2
J gene: TRBJ2-1
V gene: TRBV7-3

CDR3 protein: ASSPPGALSSYEQY
D gene: .
J gene: TRBJ2-7
V gene: TRBV19